Only a few counts were recorded for the clone carrying this T cell receptor (beta chain). The antigen is undetermined. Amplification of TCR beta CDR3 regions used RNA as the template. The TCR CDR3 first-round RT-PCR relied on the HTBI primer set. TCRdb re-called the multiplex PCR reads with MiXCR, one entry per CDR3 protein. Of hundreds of thousands of distinct CDR3 sequences listed, around 13% are singletons. This sample is drawn from a study of T cells in Graves' hyperthyroidism and ophthalmopathy. General observations from the study: Expanded thyroid clonotypes (above 0.001) were mostly also found in blood.

Used for diagnoses were clinical symptoms, serum thyroxine and TRAb, thyroid ultrasound and orbital computed tomography. PBMCs were derived from roughly 10 ml fresh peripheral blood. This CDR3 comprises 12 residues. Trimming took off 2 bases at V and 8 bases at J, with 12 bases between the two ends. Per germline, CDR1 GTSNPN and CDR2 SVGIG (reference sequence). Specimen: blood. The chain combines TRBV30 with TRBJ1-2, with a weak D call TRBD1 (5 bases). The sequence came from a woman aged 25 to 39 with Graves' hyperthyroidism. The DNA for the CDR3 is TGTGCCTGGAGTCCACCCGGGACCGGCTACACCTTC. Its protein is CAWSPPGTGYTF. The full variable domain, its missing parts supplied by reference TRBV30 and TRBJ1-2, is SQTIHQWPATLVQPVGSPLSLECTVEGTSNPNLYWYRQAAGRGLQLLFYSVGIGQISSEVPQNLSASRPQDRQFILSSKKLLLSDSGFYLCAWSPPGTGYTFGSGTRLTVV.